A selection of T cell receptor beta chains follows, all from one sample in a study of T cell repertoires in cytomegalovirus infection. TCRdb reanalysed the reads using MiXCR and keeps one entry per CDR3 protein. This table holds roughly 150,000 distinct CDR3 sequences, roughly 17% found once. The sample taken for sequencing was CD8+ T cells from PBMCs. All receptors derive from a human donor in good health (CMV status not recorded). Some clones in this sample may be carry-over from other donors' samples. The CDR3 runs from the conserved cysteine through the conserved F or W. The D gene is left open where the match is weak. Where a row states a size, it is once, few, many or the class of an expanded clone; other rows omit it.

J	D	V	size	CDR3	DNA
TRBJ2-1	TRBD2	TRBV11-2	many	CASKVVAGGPDNEQFF	TGTGCCAGTAAAGTCGTAGCGGGAGGACCGGACAATGAGCAGTTCTTC
TRBJ2-7	.	TRBV28	.	CASSTVELGYEQYF	TGTGCCAGCAGCACCGTGGAGTTAGGATACGAGCAGTACTTC
TRBJ2-1	.	TRBV7-6	few	CASSSLWGEGDEQFF	TGTGCCAGCAGCTCCCTTTGGGGGGAAGGGGATGAGCAGTTCTTC
TRBJ2-6	.	TRBV29-1	.	CSVLDPLWANVLTF	TGCAGCGTTCTTGACCCGCTCTGGGCCAACGTCCTGACTTTC
TRBJ1-1	.	TRBV19	.	CASETEMNTEAFF	TGTGCCAGCGAGACAGAAATGAACACTGAAGCTTTCTTT
TRBJ1-1	.	TRBV5-4	once	CASSGRYGAFF	TGTGCCAGCAGCGGCCGTTACGGAGCTTTCTTT
TRBJ2-1	.	TRBV27	few	CASSLMRGGGNEQFF	TGTGCCAGCAGTTTGATGAGGGGGGGTGGTAATGAGCAGTTCTTC
TRBJ1-2	.	TRBV28	few	CASSSPRHYGYTF	TGTGCCAGCAGCTCCCCGCGGCACTATGGCTACACCTTC
TRBJ2-3	.	TRBV29-1	.	CSVEIESTDTQYF	TGCAGCGTTGAAATTGAGAGCACAGATACGCAGTATTTT
TRBJ1-4	.	TRBV7-2	few	CASSLERGGWEKLFF	TGTGCCAGCAGCTTAGAAAGGGGGGGGTGGGAAAAACTGTTTTTT
TRBJ2-1	.	TRBV7-2	many	CASSLSDLYNEQFF	TGTGCCAGCAGCTTGAGCGACCTTTACAATGAGCAGTTCTTC
TRBJ2-1	.	TRBV12-3/TRBV12-4	few	CASSSGVSYNEQFF	TGTGCCAGCAGTTCAGGGGTCTCCTACAATGAGCAGTTCTTC
TRBJ2-5	.	TRBV7-8	few	CASSPGGQETQYF	TGTGCCAGCAGCCCGGGGGGCCAGGAGACCCAGTACTTC
TRBJ2-7	.	TRBV6-2/TRBV6-3	few	CASSPDRTLYEQYF	TGTGCCAGCAGCCCCGACAGGACCCTCTACGAGCAGTACTTC
TRBJ1-2	.	TRBV5-1	few	CASAEGFSYGYTF	TGCGCCAGCGCCGAAGGGTTTTCCTATGGCTACACCTTC
TRBJ2-2	.	TRBV6-4	few	CASSDGTNTGELFF	TGTGCCAGCAGTGACGGGACTAACACCGGGGAGCTGTTTTTT
TRBJ2-7	.	TRBV6-6	few	CASSSHPIPRSYEQYF	TGTGCCAGCAGTTCCCACCCGATTCCACGCTCCTACGAGCAGTACTTC
TRBJ2-5	TRBD1	TRBV30	few	CAWGQGASYETQYF	TGTGCCTGGGGACAGGGGGCTTCGTATGAGACCCAGTACTTC
TRBJ2-7	TRBD1	TRBV7-2	many	CASSLGRLRGTGDYEQYF	TGTGCCAGCAGCTTAGGACGGCTCCGGGGGACAGGAGACTACGAGCAGTACTTC
TRBJ2-7	TRBD2	TRBV7-2	.	CASSSSAGGKYEQYF	TGTGCCAGCAGCTCTTCAGCGGGGGGGAAGTACGAGCAGTACTTC
TRBJ2-7	.	TRBV20-1	few	CSAREGGSYEQYF	TGCAGTGCCCGAGAGGGGGGCTCCTACGAGCAGTACTTC
TRBJ2-2	TRBD1	TRBV28	few	CASTPRTGGTGELFF	TGTGCCAGCACACCTCGGACAGGGGGAACCGGGGAGCTGTTTTTT
TRBJ1-1	.	TRBV2	.	CASSDRGNTEAFF	TGTGCCAGCAGTGACAGAGGGAACACTGAAGCTTTCTTT